The 15 T cell receptor beta chains reported below all come from one sample, sequenced in a study of blood T cells in healthy people across ages. PCR was performed a second time for roughly 7 to 11 cycles using a sample-barcoded 5' primer and a J-beta primer mix. TCRdb analysed the 5' RACE reads with MiXCR anew, one entry per CDR3 protein. Here the sample spans about 1.6 million distinct CDR3 sequences, almost 35% being singletons. The sequenced sample consisted of blood. The receptors originated from a young woman in good health.

This clonotype was picked up many times. V gene TRBV29-1 combines with J gene TRBJ2-3, with D perhaps TRBD2 (6 bases). The length of the CDR3 is 14 residues. The germline V and J ends were trimmed by 3 bases and 1 base, with 11 bases remaining between them. CDR1 is SQVTM and CDR2 is ANQGSEA in the germline V gene. CDR3 loop: CSVDSQRGTDTQYF. The CDR3 DNA is TGCAGCGTTGATTCCCAGCGGGGCACAGATACGCAGTATTTT.

In this sample, this clonotype turned up many times. The chain is built from TRBV20-1 and TRBJ2-1, with 10 bases matching TRBD2. V lost 2 bases, J lost 0 bases, and 4 bases stayed unmatched. The CDR3 is 16 residues long. CDR1 DFQATT and CDR2 SNEGSKA come from the germline V gene (reference sequence). The CDR3 nucleotides are TGCAGTGCTAGACCCCGACTAGCGGGCTCCTACAATGAGCAGTTCTTC. This encodes CSARPRLAGSYNEQFF.

This clonotype came up a few times. The genes are TRBV4-1 and TRBJ2-1; either TRBD1 or TRBD2 may fit D (5 bases each). The CDR3 extends over 14 amino acids. V was shortened by 0 bases and J by 6 bases, with 9 bases between the two germline ends. CDR1 is MGHRA, CDR2 YSYEKL, per germline. CDR3 coding DNA: TGCGCCAGCAGCCAAGACGGGGCTACCAATGAGCAGTTCTTC. Translation gives CASSQDGATNEQFF.

V gene TRBV7-8 combines with J gene TRBJ1-1; D might be TRBD1 (5 bases). Deletions cut 5 bases from V and 6 bases from J, with 13 bases between. Germline assignment: CDR1 SGHVS and CDR2 FQNEAQ. The CDR3 contains 13 residues. CDR3 amino acids: CASSGRGVAEAFF. The CDR3 nucleotides are TGTGCCAGCAGCGGCCGAGGGGTCGCTGAAGCTTTCTTT.

The gene calls are TRBV27 and TRBJ1-4, with a possible D match to TRBD1 (5 bases). V dropped 7 bases and J dropped 2 bases, with 5 bases sitting between them. Germline assignment: CDR1 MNHEY and CDR2 SMNVEV (reference sequence). The CDR3 length is 12 residues. The CDR3 loop is CASKGTNEKLFF. CDR3 DNA sequence: TGTGCCAGCAAGGGGACTAATGAAAAACTGTTTTTT.

This clonotype was found once. V and J are TRBV13 and TRBJ1-1; 7 bases align to TRBD1. This CDR3 is 15 amino acids long. Per germline, CDR1 PRHDT and CDR2 FYEKMQ (reference sequence). The trim removed 5 bases at V and 4 bases at J, leaving 10 bases unmatched. CDR3: CASSPRSQGGTEAFF. Written as DNA, the CDR3 is TGTGCCAGCAGCCCCAGATCGCAGGGGGGCACTGAAGCTTTCTTT.

The chain uses TRBV20-1 and TRBJ2-5, with 7 bases identical to TRBD1. The junction had 9 bases not matched to a gene; V was cut back by 3 bases and J by 2 bases. The CDR3 sequence is 15 residues long. Germline CDR1 DFQATT, CDR2 SNEGSKA (reference sequence). The CDR3: CSASEAAGGQETQYF. The DNA for the CDR3 is TGCAGTGCTAGCGAGGCGGCAGGGGGACAAGAGACCCAGTACTTC.

This clonotype was seen more than once but under ten times. The V gene is TRBV5-5, the J gene TRBJ1-2, with D unclear. V lost 1 base, J lost 0 bases, and 7 bases lay in between. Germline CDR1 and CDR2: SGHKS and YYEKEE (reference sequence). This CDR3 has 14 residues. The CDR3 region is CASSLPRANYGYTF. The CDR3 coding sequence is TGTGCCAGCAGCTTGCCGAGGGCTAACTATGGCTACACCTTC.

V gene TRBV6-6 combines with J gene TRBJ1-4; D perhaps matches TRBD1 (5 bases). Germline CDR1 and CDR2: MNHNY and SVGAGI (reference sequence). The CDR3 contains 15 residues. Trimming pared 6 bases from V and 8 bases from J, leaving 19 bases between. The CDR3 region has the DNA TGTGCCAGCAGCCCAGGGACCGGGCCCTTCGAAAAACTGTTTTTT. Encoded protein: CASSPGTGPFEKLFF.

This clonotype was seen a single time. The genes are TRBV4-1 and TRBJ1-1, with a possible D match to TRBD1 (6 bases). V dropped 1 base and J dropped 3 bases, with 15 bases sitting between them. CDR1 is MGHRA, CDR2 YSYEKL, per germline. CDR3 length: 16 residues. The CDR3 here is CASSQGPGQPDTEAFF. The CDR3 coding sequence is TGCGCCAGCAGCCAAGGACCGGGACAACCGGACACTGAAGCTTTCTTT.

In its sample, this clonotype was seen a few times. The V call is TRBV27, the J call TRBJ1-6, with 7 bases lining up with TRBD1. Germline values: CDR1 MNHEY, CDR2 SMNVEV (reference sequence). The CDR3 length is 13 residues. With V trimmed by 4 bases and J by 8 bases, 2 bases remained unmatched. CDR3 nucleotides: TGTGCCAGCAGTTCCCAGGGGGATTCACCCCTCCACTTT. Translating it yields CASSSQGDSPLHF.

This clonotype was seen a few times. This chain joins TRBV28 and TRBJ2-3; the D is unclear. The CDR3 has 15 residues. Germline lookup yields CDR1 MDHEN and CDR2 SYDVKM. Trimming stripped 8 bases from V and 4 bases from J, with 19 bases between. CDR3 region: CASSEVSEGADTQYF. CDR3 coding DNA: TGTGCCAGCTCCGAAGTGAGCGAAGGCGCAGATACGCAGTATTTT.

This clonotype was detected many times. The chain is built from TRBV10-3 and TRBJ2-3, with a possible D match to TRBD1 (5 bases). This CDR3 region has 16 residues. Trimming took 4 bases from V and 1 from J, leaving 15 bases between them. Germline CDR1 ENHRY, CDR2 SYGVKD. Written as DNA, the CDR3 is TGTGCCATCAGTGCACTGGGGCTGCCCGGCACAGATACGCAGTATTTT. It codes for CAISALGLPGTDTQYF.

This chain joins TRBV5-6 and TRBJ2-2; 9 bases align to TRBD1. Trimming removed 4 bases from V and 6 bases from J; junction bases left unmatched: 10. CDR3 length equals 16 residues. In germline, CDR1 is SGHDT, CDR2 YYEEEE. The chain's CDR3 is CASSHDRGFFAGELFF. In DNA, the CDR3 is TGTGCCAGCAGCCACGACAGGGGGTTTTTCGCCGGGGAGCTGTTTTTT.

The genes are TRBV9 and TRBJ2-7; 8 positions agree with TRBD2. Germline CDR1 SGDLS, CDR2 YYNGEE. Trimming cost V 4 bases and J 3 bases; bases outside gene matches: 3. The CDR3 contains 13 residues. The DNA of the CDR3 is TGTGCCAGCAGCAAGCGGGGGAACTACGAGCAGTACTTC. It specifies CASSKRGNYEQYF.